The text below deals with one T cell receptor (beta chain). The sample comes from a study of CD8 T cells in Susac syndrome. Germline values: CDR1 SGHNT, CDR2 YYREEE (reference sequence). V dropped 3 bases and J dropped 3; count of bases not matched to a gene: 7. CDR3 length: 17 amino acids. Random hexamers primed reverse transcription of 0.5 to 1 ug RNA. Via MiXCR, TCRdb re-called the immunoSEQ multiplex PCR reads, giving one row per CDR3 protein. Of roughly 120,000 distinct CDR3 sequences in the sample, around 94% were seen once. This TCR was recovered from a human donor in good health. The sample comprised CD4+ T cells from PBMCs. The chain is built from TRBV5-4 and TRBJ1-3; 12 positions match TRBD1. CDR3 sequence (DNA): TGTGCCAGCAGCTCACGGGACAGGGGGCTTTTTGGAAACACCATATATTTT. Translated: CASSSRDRGLFGNTIYF.